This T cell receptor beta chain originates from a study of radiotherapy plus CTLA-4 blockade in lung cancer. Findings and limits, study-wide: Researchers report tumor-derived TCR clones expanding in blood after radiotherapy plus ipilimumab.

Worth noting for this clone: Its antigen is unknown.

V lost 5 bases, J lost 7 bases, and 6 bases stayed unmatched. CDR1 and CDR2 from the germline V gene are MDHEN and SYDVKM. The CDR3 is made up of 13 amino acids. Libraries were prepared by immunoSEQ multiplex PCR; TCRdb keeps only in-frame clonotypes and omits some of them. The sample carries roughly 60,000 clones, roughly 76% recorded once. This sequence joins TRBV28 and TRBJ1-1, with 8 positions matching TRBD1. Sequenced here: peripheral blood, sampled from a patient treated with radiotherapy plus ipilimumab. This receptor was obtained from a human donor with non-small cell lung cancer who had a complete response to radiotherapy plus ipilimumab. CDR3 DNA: TGTGCCAGCAGTGCCATTGACAGGGGTGAAGCTTTCTTT. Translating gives CASSAIDRGEAFF.